This T cell receptor beta chain appears in the sequencing data of a study of T cell responses to AZD1222 COVID-19 vaccine. General study results and limits: Regions 160-218 and 743-854 dominated among vaccine-associated CD4 TCRs spanning spike. Recipients of two AZD1222 doses showed rising Spike-specific TCR breadth and depth. Baseline seropositives among AZD1222 recipients totaled only five or six. Scientists sampled the repertoires only once the peak T cell response had passed.

Sequencing used immunoSEQ multiplex PCR; TCRdb keeps in-frame clones, though not all of them. The profile shows 110,000 to 150,000 clones, 93% of them singletons. This clone was seen once. Its matching antigen is unknown. After removal of 1 base from V and 5 bases from J, the junction contained 7 bases not matched to a gene. Germline V gene data show CDR1 as LNHDA and CDR2 as SQIVND (reference sequence). The CDR3 has 15 residues. This chain links TRBV19 with TRBJ2-7; 8 positions match TRBD2. This specimen consisted of peripheral blood, obtained on day 0 of AZD1222 vaccination. The source of this sequence is an adult in good health. The CDR3: CASSIVWAGGNEQYF. The CDR3 nucleotides read TGTGCCAGTAGTATAGTTTGGGCGGGAGGTAACGAGCAGTACTTC. The full variable domain, in which reference TRBV19 and TRBJ2-7 provide the parts outside the CDR3, is DGGITQSPKYLFRKEGQNVTLSCEQNLNHDAMYWYRQDPGQGLRLIYYSQIVNDFQKGDIAEGYSVSREKKESFPLTVTSAQKNPTAFYLCASSIVWAGGNEQYFGPGTRLTVT.